This T cell receptor (beta chain) was retrieved from a study of T cells after yellow fever vaccination. Study overall: Preparation of the low-cell-number fractions used SMART-Seq v4 Ultra Low Input. Whole-study results and caveats: A faster peak, day 5 versus 15, was reached by the weaker secondary response. In FACS-sorted repertoires, abundant clonotypes from the bulk population could appear as contaminants.

TCRdb analysed the 5' RACE reads with MiXCR anew, one entry per CDR3 protein. The sample records 200,000 to 250,000 distinct CDR3 sequences, 6.5% to 8.5% being singletons. Trimming took 4 bases from V and 9 from J; bases not matched to a gene: 11. Germline CDR1 SGHKS, CDR2 YYEKEE (reference sequence). The CDR3 loop spans 14 amino acids. In this sample, this clonotype turned up a few times. Its antigen is still unknown. The receptor's source is a young man who received the YFV17D yellow fever vaccine. The sample was CD4+ T cells sorted from PBMCs, taken 15 days after the yellow fever booster vaccination. V and J are TRBV5-5 and TRBJ2-7, with 9 positions matching TRBD1. CDR3 bases: TGTGCCAGCAGCCCGGGACAGGGTGAGGGAGGGCAGTACTTC. Protein product: CASSPGQGEGGQYF. Based on the CDR3 plus reference TRBV5-5 and TRBJ2-7, the full variable domain is DAGVTQSPTHLIKTRGQQVTLRCSPISGHKSVSWYQQVLGQGPQFIFQYYEKEERGRGNFPDRFSARQFPNYSSELNVNALLLGDSALYLCASSPGQGEGGQYFGPGTRLTVT.